This T cell receptor beta chain was recorded in a study of T-cell memory formation after mild COVID-19 (dated by TCRdb to about 2021). General notes on the study: TCR sequence clusters from the two donors were largely donor specific. In two donors, T-cell clones that expanded and contracted after mild COVID-19 were followed by sequencing TCRalpha and TCRbeta repertoires longitudinally. The cohort was made up of two young adult volunteers, one female and one male, who were previously healthy.

The investigation overall reported the following: SARS-CoV-2 specificity of the second-wave clones peaking on day 37 was not confirmed. Balanced CD4/CD8 phenotypes were observed for clones contracting from day 15 to 85, whereas a bias towards CD4+ was observed for a second wave of clones expanding from day 15 to 37. Contracting CD4+ clones turned up mainly in the CM and EM memory subsets, whereas EMRA was where CD8+ clones were enriched. Some responding clones were found in pre-infection memory, which suggests that pre-existing cross-reactive memory T cells took part in the SARS-CoV-2 response. The study included only a couple of mild cases, and larger cohorts that include severe cases with pre-infection samples were judged to be necessary.

PBMCs were isolated by Ficoll-Paque density gradient centrifugation. Instrument used: Illumina NovaSeq 6000. TCRalpha and TCRbeta cDNA libraries were constructed by 5'RACE with constant-segment primers, with sample barcodes and unique molecular identifiers being introduced. Trizol reagent was used to extract RNA from every sample. Library amplification was performed in two PCR steps, and a second sample barcode and Illumina TruSeq adapters were introduced in the second step. Libraries were sequenced on an Illumina NovaSeq with 2 x 150 bp paired-end reads. Under the source paper's analysis protocol: Reads were demultiplexed and collapsed into UMI-guided consensus sequences with migec v1.2.7. Using mixcr v2.1.11, UMI consensuses were aligned to TRA and TRB V and J templates and then assembled into clonotypes. A clonotype was counted as expanded or contracted only when both edgeR and NoisET called the clonotype significant, with the noise models trained on biological replicates. edgeR calls used a false discovery rate-adjusted p below 0.01 and a log2 fold-change threshold of 1. As an exploratory analysis of dynamics, PCA with hierarchical clustering was applied to max-normalized trajectories of the 1000 most abundant clonotypes. The CD4 or CD8 phenotype of responding clones was assigned using the separately sequenced CD4+ and CD8+ repertoires. The public reads were run again by TCRdb, first through fastp at Q25 and then through MiXCR, and only productive beta chains were kept. Rows are combined by CDR3 protein, so each entry shows the most common genes and DNA. The V and J calls and clone size are TCRdb's, not the authors'. A total of roughly 110,000 distinct CDR3 sequences appear in this sample, about 18% of them only once. Of the sample, roughly 27% is held by the ten largest clones.

In its sample, this clonotype was seen a few times. Its antigen remains unidentified. The input lacks base qualities; no much larger clone sits a single base away. Trimming leaves V shorter by 5 bases and J shorter by 4 bases, with the junction holding 9 bases beyond the gene matches. From its cysteine to its phenylalanine, the CDR3 spans 16 amino acids. This entry keeps only the CDR3 DNA: 48 bases, framed from base 1. The clonotype comes from an adult woman who had mild COVID-19 (a few samples of this study predate the infection). The sample titles of this study are shuffled in the database, so cell type and time point are left out; the donor was told from shared clones. The sequence is built from TRBV12-3 or TRBV12-4 and TRBJ2-3; 10 central bases correspond to TRBD2. Sequencing used PBMCs or a T cell subset sorted from them (not recorded which). The DNA sequence follows: TGTGCCAGCAGTCCTACCCTAGCGGGAGCGTCAGATACGCAGTATTTT. This translates into CASSPTLAGASDTQYF.